This T cell receptor beta chain was documented in a study of T cells after yellow fever vaccination. TCRdb reanalysed the 5' RACE reads using MiXCR and keeps one entry per CDR3 protein. This sample has around 340,000 distinct CDR3 sequences; about 8.7% occur once, and the top ten carry around 17%. The germline CDR1 and CDR2 sequences are DFQATT and SNEGSKA (reference sequence). This CDR3 is built from 14 residues. V lost 1 base to trimming and J lost 5 bases; unmatched junction nucleotides: 1. Study-wide results and limits: Relatively few clonotypes were ones that appeared in both CD4 and CD8 compartments.

Notes on this clonotype: The target antigen is unknown.

The genes are TRBV20-1 and TRBJ2-1, with TRBD2 matching over 11 bases. The sequence was collected from a man aged 18 to 29 who received the YFV17D yellow fever vaccine. The sample here was PBMCs, taken on the day of the first yellow fever vaccination. CDR3 sequence: CSARGTSGHNEQFF. The CDR3 DNA reads TGCAGTGCTAGAGGGACTAGCGGGCACAATGAGCAGTTCTTC.